This T cell receptor beta chain was found in a study of cytomegalovirus exposure and HLA in healthy donors (dated by TCRdb to 2016 to 2017). Background for the entire study: An earlier analysis of fewer than 750 of the donors reported around 280 Gb of sequence data and some 110 million unique TCR beta sequences obtained from about 179 million T cells. About 320 gigabases of sequencing data and approximately 80 million unique TCR sequences were included in an early release covering several hundred HLA-typed donors. The genetic ancestry cluster associated with self-reported Caucasian donors included about 81% of the approximately 410 genotyped donors. The aim of the study was to test whether cataloging public T cell receptors could identify signatures of past pathogen exposure. The study used immunosequencing to profile the T cell repertoires of approximately 640 subjects and linked those repertoires to cytomegalovirus serostatus. In addition to the first cohort of approximately 670 subjects, a separate validation cohort of approximately 110 different subjects was used. High-throughput TCR immunosequencing, statistical association of individual TCRs with disease status, and machine learning were combined to predict cytomegalovirus infection status. To study patterns of TCR occurrence, a later analysis re-analyzed previously published TCR beta repertoires from several hundred donors and added high-resolution HLA genotyping. Rather than using new phenotypic data, the later analysis identified candidate immune exposures from TCR beta sequences and from how often those sequences occurred across donors. To decide whether each TCR beta V gene segment behaved as functional or pseudogenic, an earlier analysis of some 540 of the donors relied on high-throughput TCR beta sequencing. Donor age, sex, ethnicity and CMV serostatus were collected together with the repertoire data. Genome-wide SNP genotypes for about 55% of the roughly 670 donors were used in a later genetic analysis, which treated that subset as a discovery cohort. All discovery cohort repertoires had been generated on a single sequencing platform. HLA typing covered class I and class II loci at four-digit resolution. The number of typed donors differed by locus: roughly 620-630 for A, B, C, DRB1 and DQB1; approximately 520 for DQA1; 600 to 610 for DPA1; and about 450 for DPB1. About 5 DR-DQ haplotypes were handled as single units for association and clustering, since linkage in the cohort was strong. On average, around 240,000 unique TCR beta nucleotide sequences were sequenced per donor among a few hundred genotyped donors of the cohort, with around 19% of those sequences being non-productive. Overall study results and their limits: The authors suggested that the approach could potentially be extended to other disease states and immunological phenotypes. Correlated functional status among segregating V segments might be attributable to linkage disequilibrium, but an unknown experimental factor could not be ruled out. A further reported finding was that TCR beta sequences accurately predicted the HLA-A and HLA-B alleles for most subjects in the first cohort. Compared with equally common non-associated chains, HLA-associated TCR beta chains in a later analysis were more clonally expanded and had lower generation probabilities. An association between a missense DCLRE1C variant and V-gene and J-gene trimming of TCR beta chains was found in a later genetic analysis and replicated in an independent cohort. A later analysis found that TCR association rates varied across HLA loci, with DRB1 alleles showing the most associated TCRs and HLA-C alleles the fewest. A later analysis reported that several top co-occurrence clusters appeared linked to parvovirus B19, influenza, CMV and Epstein-Barr virus. In a later analysis, 16,951 TCR beta sequences were associated with specific HLA alleles at a false discovery rate of 0.05. In this cohort, only TCR beta chains were sequenced, and detectable features were limited by the absence of alpha or paired-chain data. The sequencing pipeline was judged likely to have produced a cluster of highly shared sequence variants as a technical artifact. According to a later analysis, most CMV-associated TCR beta chains appeared to be HLA-restricted, and the HLA associations seemed to be driven largely by CMV exposure. Some IMGT-functional V segments, including TRBV6-2 and TRBV6-3, could not be distinguished by the 87-base-pair reads and were therefore excluded. A few of the identified cytomegalovirus-associated TCR beta chains were confirmed in vitro to be specific for cytomegalovirus antigens. The study listed 164 TCR beta chains as associated with cytomegalovirus. Cytomegalovirus status was reported to be diagnosed by the classifier with high specificity and sensitivity in both the original and validation cohorts. According to a later genetic analysis, donors in an Asian-associated ancestry cluster had fewer N-insertions in productive TCRs than the approximately 700-donor mean. When HLA alleles, especially DR and DQ, strongly co-occurred, TCR associations were difficult to assign to individual alleles. HLA typing was unavailable for some donors at each locus, so association tests used only the typed subset. While some public TCRs were present in many individuals, most TCR sequences turned up only very rarely across donors. Immune exposure information for the cohort was limited to CMV serostatus. Because counts were too low, seventeen rarely observed V segments, including chromosome 9 orphons, were excluded from the earlier analysis of 500 to 700 of the donors. Sequencing depth was assumed to be roughly uniform across donors in the presence/absence analyses, though that assumption may not hold. Broadly in line with IMGT annotations, most TCR beta V segments showed up in productive rearrangements about 87% or about 30% of the time in an earlier analysis of several hundred of the donors.

As concerns this clone: The antigen this receptor binds is unknown. Base qualities are not at hand, and no much larger clone is one base apart.

The CDR1 and CDR2 encoded by the germline V gene are SGHVS and FQNEAQ. Measured from the cysteine to the phenylalanine, the CDR3 is 18 residues long. The CDR3 DNA has 54 bases and is translated from base 1. For this chain, trimming is 2 bases at the V end and 1 base at the J end, and the number of junction bases without a gene match is 11. The library was generated by the immunoSEQ multiplex PCR assay. For the multiplex PCR, a mixture combining 60 forward primers for TCR Vbeta segments and 13 reverse primers for TCR Jbeta segments was used. The CDR3 region of rearranged TCR beta genes was amplified from genomic DNA by a multiplex PCR assay. On the Illumina HiSeq System, the amplified TCR beta libraries were sequenced as 87-base-pair reads. As for the original processing: A later analysis tallied about 77 million unique TCR beta chains across the 700 or so repertoires, and approximately 11 million of those chains were shared by two or more donors. To remove PCR and sequencing errors, raw reads were error-corrected and collapsed into unique sequences using a nearest-neighbor algorithm that merged closely related sequences. CDR3 sequences were aligned to IMGT reference sequences to assign V, D and J gene segments. Each retained sequence needed at least a six-nucleotide match to both a V gene segment and a J gene segment. A rearrangement was called productive if the CDR3 had no stop codons and remained in frame with V and J, and every other rearrangement was called non-productive. Following IMGT convention, CDR3 was defined as the stretch from the second conserved V-encoded cysteine to the conserved J-encoded phenylalanine. The earlier analysis of some 600 of the donors excluded sequences that lacked an unambiguous match to a single V gene segment. In an earlier analysis of some 590 of the donors, V segments were called functional above 56.7% productive rearrangements and were called segregating when the between-donor standard deviation exceeded 5%. A statistical classification framework was built for diagnosing cytomegalovirus status from the catalog of TCR beta chain sequences. In a later analysis, TCR nucleotide sequences were compared against IMGT/GENE-DB human TR gene sequences so that V and J genes could be assigned. The TCRdist pipeline was used in a later analysis to assign CDR3 sequences and most-parsimonious VDJ recombination scenarios. In a later analysis, each TCR beta chain was defined by its CDR3 amino acid sequence together with its V-gene family, and reads lacking a unique V-gene family were excluded. A later analysis removed 500 to 650 highly shared, low-generation-probability nucleotide sequences to deal with suspected cross-contamination and a sequencing artifact. In a later analysis, a clonal expansion index was calculated for each public chain from normalized within-repertoire ranks of inferred template counts. A later analysis computed generation probabilities with a VDJ recombination model fitted to out-of-frame rearrangements, and checked the results against IGoR. Hypergeometric tests were used in a later analysis to score TCR-TCR, TCR-HLA and TCR-CMV co-occurrence, with a repertoire-size bias correction applied to the TCR pairs. A later analysis estimated false discovery rates by permuting HLA or CMV assignments 20 times. In a later analysis, co-occurring TCRs were grouped with DBSCAN, and TCRdist sequence similarity was added when clustering was performed within HLA-allele-positive subsets. For co-occurrence clustering, repertoires with fewer than 30,000 or more than 120,000 public chains were excluded, along with several repertoires with anomalous nucleotide sharing. This is the immuneACCESS table as TCRdb keeps it, with only in-frame sequences that have V and J called. A part of the clones is gone; compared with another copy, unresolved V genes explain less than half, and the rest is unexplained. V, J and clone size are taken as reported in that table, and D and trimming were inferred from the DNA itself. The sample records about 210,000 clones, approximately 80% of which are singletons. Roughly 14% of the sample is in the top ten clones.

The cohort comprised some 680 healthy bone marrow donors. Cohort members were all nominally healthy when sampled, although unrecorded immune exposures were likely present. The donor was CMV seropositive and was included in the group of around 300 seropositive cohort members. Every donor gave a peripheral blood sample, and the peripheral blood mononuclear cells from that sample were used for TCR beta sequencing. The Qiagen DNeasy Blood Extraction Kit was used to extract genomic DNA from the blood cell samples. The rearranged segments are TRBV7-8 and TRBJ2-3, with 8 bases in between that match TRBD2. Input material: PBMCs. The sequence derives from a woman in her twenties or thirties in good health and CMV-seropositive. At the DNA level, the sequence is TGTGCCAGCAGCTTAAGGAGCGGGAGAATAGTGGGCACAGATACGCAGTATTTT. It translates to CASSLRSGRIVGTDTQYF.